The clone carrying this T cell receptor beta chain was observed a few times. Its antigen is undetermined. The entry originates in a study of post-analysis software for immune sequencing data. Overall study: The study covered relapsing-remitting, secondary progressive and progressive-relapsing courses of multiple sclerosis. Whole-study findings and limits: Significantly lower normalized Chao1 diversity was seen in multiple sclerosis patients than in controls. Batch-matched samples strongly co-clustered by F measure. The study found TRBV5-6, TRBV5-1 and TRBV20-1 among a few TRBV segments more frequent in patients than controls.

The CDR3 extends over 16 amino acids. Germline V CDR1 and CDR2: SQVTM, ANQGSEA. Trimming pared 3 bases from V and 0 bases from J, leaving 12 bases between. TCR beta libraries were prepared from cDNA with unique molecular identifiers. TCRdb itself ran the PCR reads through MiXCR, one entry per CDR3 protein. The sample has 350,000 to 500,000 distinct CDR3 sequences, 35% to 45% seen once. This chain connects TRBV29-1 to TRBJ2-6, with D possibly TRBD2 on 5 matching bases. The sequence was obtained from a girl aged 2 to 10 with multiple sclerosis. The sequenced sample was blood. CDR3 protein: CSVEGAGTSGANVLTF. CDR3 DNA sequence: TGCAGCGTTGAGGGAGCAGGAACCTCTGGGGCCAACGTCCTGACTTTC.